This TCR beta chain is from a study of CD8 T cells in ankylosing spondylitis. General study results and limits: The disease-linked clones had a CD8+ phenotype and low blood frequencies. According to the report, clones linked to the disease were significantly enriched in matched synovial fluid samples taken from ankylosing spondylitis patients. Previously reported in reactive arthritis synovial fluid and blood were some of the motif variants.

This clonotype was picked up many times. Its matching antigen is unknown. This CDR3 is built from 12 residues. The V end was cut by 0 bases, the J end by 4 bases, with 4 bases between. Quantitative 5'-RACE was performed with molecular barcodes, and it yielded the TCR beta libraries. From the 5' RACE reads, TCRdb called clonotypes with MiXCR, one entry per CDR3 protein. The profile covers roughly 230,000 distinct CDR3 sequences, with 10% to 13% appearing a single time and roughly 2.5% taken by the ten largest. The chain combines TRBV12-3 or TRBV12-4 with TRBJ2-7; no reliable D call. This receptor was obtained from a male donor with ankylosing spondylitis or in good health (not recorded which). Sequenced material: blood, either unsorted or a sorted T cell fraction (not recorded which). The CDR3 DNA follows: TGTGCCAGCAGTTTAGCGGAATACGAGCAGTACTTC. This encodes CASSLAEYEQYF.